This T cell receptor (beta chain) was documented in a study of glioma-infiltrating T cells. Turning to the study itself: Dexamethasone exposure before glioma surgery was limited to six or fewer days. Approximately 1 million peripheral T cells were targeted at roughly 4.5- to 11-fold coverage.

Notes on the study in general: Shared blood CDR3 signature motifs marked patients with low tissue-blood divergence.

CDR1 and CDR2 from the germline V gene are MNHEY and SVGEGT. The CDR3 contains 16 residues. Using RNA template, CDR3s of TCR alpha and beta were amplified with iRepertoire arm-PCR. Tissue mRNA or PBMC total RNA, about 85-400 ng, went into one-step reverse transcription and amplification. TCRdb fed the multiplex PCR reads into MiXCR, producing one record per CDR3 protein. This repertoire shows more than 350,000 distinct CDR3 sequences, roughly two fifths found once; its top ten account for about 12%. A word on this clonotype: Its antigen is unknown. A much larger clone is a single base away; this may be a read error.

Sequenced material: glioma tissue, nonneoplastic brain tissue, or PBMCs (not recorded which). The origin of this receptor is a human donor with low-grade glioma or glioblastoma, undergoing nonglioma brain surgery, or in good health (not recorded which). The V gene is TRBV6-2 or TRBV6-3, the J gene TRBJ2-7, with 11 nucleotides matching TRBD1. The CDR3 loop reads CASSYSRDRGSYGQYF. In DNA form, the CDR3 reads TGTGCCAGCAGTTACTCGAGGGACAGGGGGTCCTACGGGCAGTACTTC.